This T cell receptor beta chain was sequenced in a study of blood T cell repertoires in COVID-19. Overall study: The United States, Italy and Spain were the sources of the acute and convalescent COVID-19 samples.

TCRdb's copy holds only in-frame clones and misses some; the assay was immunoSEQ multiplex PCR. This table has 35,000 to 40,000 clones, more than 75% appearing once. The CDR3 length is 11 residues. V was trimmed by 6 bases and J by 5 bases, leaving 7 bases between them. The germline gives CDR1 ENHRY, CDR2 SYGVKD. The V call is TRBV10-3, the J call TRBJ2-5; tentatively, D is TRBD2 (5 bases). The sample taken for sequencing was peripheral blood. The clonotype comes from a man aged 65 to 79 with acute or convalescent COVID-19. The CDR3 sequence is CAIRQRETQYF. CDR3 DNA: TGTGCCATCAGACAGCGGGAGACCCAGTACTTC.